The 30 T cell receptor beta chains reported below all come from one sample, sequenced in a study of shared clonotypes between healthy human individuals. Data came from immunoSEQ multiplex PCR; TCRdb stores just in-frame clones and leaves some out. Among around 1,900,000 clones listed, 80% to 95% were seen once. Terminally differentiated effector memory CD45RA+ cells were excluded from the naive CD8 cells, which were CD45RO-negative and positively selected for CCR7. Sequencing was done on a sample of naive CD8+ T cells from PBMCs. These receptors were taken from a man aged 18 to 30 in good health. Some clones in this sample may be carry-over from other donors' samples.

The rearrangement uses TRBV30 and TRBJ2-1; 9 bases map to TRBD2. Trimming cost V 5 bases and J 6 bases; bases outside gene matches: 11. CDR3 length: 15 amino acids. Germline values: CDR1 GTSNPN, CDR2 SVGIG (reference sequence). This chain's CDR3 is CAWGVAGVRGNEQFF. CDR3 nucleotides: TGTGCCTGGGGGGTAGCGGGAGTTCGGGGCAATGAGCAGTTCTTC. Full variable domain (outside the CDR3, taken from reference TRBV30 and TRBJ2-1): SQTIHQWPATLVQPVGSPLSLECTVEGTSNPNLYWYRQAAGRGLQLLFYSVGIGQISSEVPQNLSASRPQDRQFILSSKKLLLSDSGFYLCAWGVAGVRGNEQFFGPGTRLTVL.

This rearrangement joins TRBV5-6 to TRBJ2-2; no reliable D call. V was shortened by 3 bases and J by 3 bases, with 12 bases between the two germline ends. The CDR3 is 15 amino acids. Germline values: CDR1 SGHDT, CDR2 YYEEEE. CDR3 in DNA: TGTGCCAGCAGCTCGACTCGTGTTGACACCGGGGAGCTGTTTTTT. It codes for CASSSTRVDTGELFF.

This sequence joins TRBV2 and TRBJ1-2, with a tentative D call TRBD1 (6 bases). The CDR3 contains 13 residues. From germline, CDR1 is SNHLY and CDR2 FYNNEI. The V gene lost 8 bases and the J gene lost 4 bases, with 14 bases spanning the gap. The CDR3 here is CASPEGGTYGYTF. In DNA, the CDR3 is TGTGCCAGCCCCGAAGGGGGAACCTATGGCTACACCTTC.

The rearrangement uses TRBV6-5 and TRBJ1-2; weak D call: TRBD1 (6 bases). With 4 bases removed from V and 6 bases from J, the gap between germline ends came to 15 bases. From germline, CDR1 is MNHEY and CDR2 SVGAGI. The CDR3 has 14 residues. The CDR3 DNA follows: TGTGCCAGCAGTTTCGACTCAGGGGAGGATGGCTACACCTTC. It specifies CASSFDSGEDGYTF.

The J gene is TRBJ1-1, the V gene TRBV7-6, with 9 positions matching TRBD1. Germline V CDR1 and CDR2: SGHVS, FNYEAQ. V lost 5 bases and J lost 3; bases outside the gene matches: 7. This CDR3 is 15 amino acids long. The CDR3 sequence is CASSPGQGLDTEAFF. The CDR3 DNA reads as TGTGCCAGCAGCCCGGGACAGGGTTTAGACACTGAAGCTTTCTTT.

This sequence joins TRBV27 and TRBJ2-3; D might be TRBD2 (5 bases). V was shortened by 5 bases and J by 0 bases, with 6 bases between the two germline ends. CDR3 length: 13 residues. Germline CDR1 is MNHEY and CDR2 is SMNVEV (reference sequence). The CDR3 DNA reads as TGTGCCAGCAGTGGCGGGAGCACAGATACGCAGTATTTT. Translation: CASSGGSTDTQYF.

The chain is built from TRBV7-2 and TRBJ2-7; 11 positions match TRBD1. The germline V gene encodes CDR1 SGHTA and CDR2 FQGNSA. The CDR3 runs to 15 residues. After removal of 1 base from V and 2 bases from J, the junction contained 1 base not matched to a gene. The CDR3 is CASSLGGQGAYEQYF. The CDR3 DNA reads TGTGCCAGCAGCTTAGGGGGACAGGGGGCCTACGAGCAGTACTTC.

The gene calls are TRBV7-8 and TRBJ1-1; D is unclear. Germline V gives CDR1 SGHVS, CDR2 FQNEAQ. The CDR3 is made up of 14 amino acids. Trimming took 5 bases from V and 4 from J, leaving 14 bases between them. CDR3: CASSLRGLPTEAFF. CDR3 coding DNA: TGTGCCAGCAGCCTGAGAGGGCTCCCCACTGAAGCTTTCTTT.

V usage is TRBV12-5 and J usage is TRBJ2-1; D may be TRBD1 (6 bases). CDR3 length: 14 amino acids. Germline-derived CDR1 and CDR2 are LGHNT and FRNRAP. V shed 7 bases and J shed 6 bases, with 16 bases lying between them. The CDR3 sequence is CASASRDTRNEQFF. As DNA, the CDR3 is TGTGCTAGTGCCTCCCGGGACACCCGCAATGAGCAGTTCTTC.

The chain links TRBV6-5 to TRBJ1-5, with D possibly being TRBD1 (5 bases). Germline V gene lookup returns CDR1 MNHEY and CDR2 SVGAGI. The CDR3 sequence is 14 residues long. V was trimmed by 10 bases and J by 5 bases, leaving 18 bases between them. The CDR3 coding sequence is TGTGCCACCGGCAACGGGACCTGGGATCAGCCCCAGCATTTT. Its translation is CATGNGTWDQPQHF.

This chain links TRBV7-6 with TRBJ2-3, with 10 bases aligning to TRBD2. V shed 4 bases, J shed 4 bases, and the junction held 8 bases outside the gene matches. CDR3 size: 16 residues. Germline-derived CDR1 and CDR2 are SGHVS and FNYEAQ. In nucleotides, the CDR3 is TGTGCCAGCAGCTCATCTAGCGGGAGAAGATCAGATACGCAGTATTTT. Residues: CASSSSSGRRSDTQYF.

The CDR3 bases are TGTGCCAGCAGCCCAGACCACGGACTAGCGAGGAATGAGCAGTTCTTC. Protein product: CASSPDHGLARNEQFF. The chain carries TRBV7-9 and TRBJ2-1; 9 bases are a match to TRBD2. The CDR3 runs to 16 residues. From germline, CDR1 is SEHNR and CDR2 FQNEAQ (reference sequence). J gave up 7 bases and V 5 bases, and 12 bases lay outside the gene matches.

This chain links TRBV12-2 with TRBJ2-7; the table's TRBD2 call for D was not verified on the DNA. TRBV12-2 is an annotated pseudogene. The CDR3 length is 21 residues. The CDR3 bases are TGTGCAAGTCGCTTAATATATGGACTAGCGGGAGGCCCGGAAAGGTCCTACGAGCAGTACTTC. Translation: CASRLIYGLAGGPERSYEQYF.

The chain links TRBV15 to TRBJ1-2; D unclear. V lost 0 bases to trimming and J lost 4 bases, with 6 bases between them. The CDR3 has 13 amino acids. CDR1 is LNHNV, CDR2 YYDKDF, per germline (reference sequence). The CDR3 DNA follows: TGTGCCACCAGCAGAGAAAGTAGCTATGGCTACACCTTC. It codes for CATSRESSYGYTF.

The chain couples TRBV7-8 to TRBJ1-1, with 7 bases that match TRBD1. The V gene's germline CDR1 is SGHVS and CDR2 FQNEAQ. Germline trimming cut 5 bases from V and 2 bases from J; bases unmatched to any gene: 2. The CDR3 sequence is 13 residues long. The CDR3 DNA is TGTGCCAGCAGCCGGGACAGTAACACTGAAGCTTTCTTT. It encodes CASSRDSNTEAFF.

The gene calls are TRBV4-1 and TRBJ2-1, with a weak D call TRBD2 (6 bases). CDR3 length equals 15 residues. The V end lost 4 bases, the J end lost 7 bases, and 17 bases lay between the germline ends. Germline V gene lookup returns CDR1 MGHRA and CDR2 YSYEKL. In nucleotides, the CDR3 is TGCGCCAGCAGCCCTCGAGGGACTCAAGGGAATGAGCAGTTCTTC. Amino acid sequence: CASSPRGTQGNEQFF.

This rearrangement joins TRBV28 to TRBJ1-2, with a weak D call TRBD1 (5 bases). This CDR3 has 15 amino acids. The germline V gene encodes CDR1 MDHEN and CDR2 SYDVKM. With 4 bases removed from V and 7 bases from J, the gap between germline ends came to 19 bases. CDR3 loop: CASSSTPVWGFGYTF. The CDR3 bases are TGTGCCAGCAGTTCTACACCCGTGTGGGGCTTTGGCTACACCTTC.

The CDR3 coding sequence is TGCGCCAGCAGCCCCCGGAGAGCCAACTACGAGCAGTACTTC. Residues: CASSPRRANYEQYF. The chain uses TRBV4-1 and TRBJ2-7; the D is unclear. V lost 4 bases to trimming and J lost 3 bases, with 13 bases between them. CDR3 length: 14 residues. Germline loops: CDR1 MGHRA, CDR2 YSYEKL.

This chain uses TRBV21-1 with TRBJ2-5. TRBV21-1 is shown as a pseudogene. The CDR3 sequence is 15 residues long. The CDR3, as DNA: TGTGCCAGCAGCGAGGGACGGACGGGTTATCTGTCCCAGTACTTC. Residues: CASSEGRTGYLSQYF.

V gene TRBV19 combines with J gene TRBJ2-1; D is unclear. Germline V CDR1 and CDR2: LNHDA, SQIVND (reference sequence). The V and J ends lost 2 bases and 5 bases respectively, with 13 bases between them. This CDR3 region has 15 residues. The CDR3: CASSIMSAGDNEQFF. Written as DNA, the CDR3 is TGTGCCAGTAGTATAATGTCGGCCGGAGACAATGAGCAGTTCTTC.

This clone showed up just once. The chain links TRBV13 to TRBJ1-1; D possibly corresponds to TRBD1 (6 bases). The CDR3 covers 15 residues. Trimming pared 5 bases from V and 4 bases from J, leaving 17 bases between. Per the germline V gene, CDR1 is PRHDT and CDR2 is FYEKMQ (reference sequence). CDR3 coding DNA: TGTGCCAGCAGCACGGGGGAAGGGGGGAGCACTGAAGCTTTCTTT. It yields the protein CASSTGEGGSTEAFF.

The chain links TRBV16 to TRBJ1-1, with D possibly being TRBD1 (5 bases). V was pared by 4 bases and J by 5 bases, with 11 bases between. Looked up from germline, CDR1 is KGHSY and CDR2 is FQNENV. The CDR3 contains 13 residues. As DNA, the CDR3 is TGTGCCAGCAGCCTTGGGGGTACGACTGAAGCTTTCTTT. Translation: CASSLGGTTEAFF. Drawing the rest from reference TRBV16 and TRBJ1-1, the complete variable domain is GEEVAQTPKHLVRGEGQKAKLYCAPIKGHSYVFWYQQVLKNEFKFLISFQNENVFDETGMPKERFSAKCLPNSPCSLEIQATKLEDSAVYFCASSLGGTTEAFFGQGTRLTVV.

This chain uses TRBV7-2 with TRBJ2-6, with TRBD1 identical over 8 bases. The CDR3 length is 16 residues. Per germline, CDR1 SGHTA and CDR2 FQGNSA. After removal of 5 bases from V and 6 bases from J, the junction contained 9 bases not matched to a gene. CDR3: CASSTRQGKKANVLTF. CDR3 DNA sequence: TGTGCCAGCAGCACCCGACAGGGGAAGAAGGCCAACGTCCTGACTTTC.

The J gene is TRBJ2-7, the V gene TRBV28; no reliable D call. V lost 5 bases, J lost 0 bases, and 17 bases lay in between. CDR1 and CDR2 from the germline V gene are MDHEN and SYDVKM. The CDR3 sequence is 16 residues long. CDR3 nucleotides: TGTGCCAGCAGTCTCCCCTCGCTCGGAGACTCCTACGAGCAGTACTTC. It specifies CASSLPSLGDSYEQYF.

Written as DNA, the CDR3 is TGTGCCAGCAGCTTAGGAGGGATCGTAAAAGGCGGCTACACCTTC. This gives the protein CASSLGGIVKGGYTF. J is TRBJ1-2 and V is TRBV11-2; no firm D call. This CDR3 is 15 amino acids long. The germline CDR1 and CDR2 sequences are SGHAT and FQNNGV. V dropped 1 base and J dropped 8 bases, with 17 bases sitting between them.

This chain links TRBV4-1 with TRBJ1-4, with 7 bases fitting TRBD1. The V segment lost 0 bases and the J segment 6 bases; nucleotides outside the gene matches: 13. Germline V CDR1 and CDR2: MGHRA, YSYEKL. The CDR3 is 18 amino acids. CDR3 in DNA: TGCGCCAGCAGCCAAGATAATTTGAGGGAAGGGGGCCATGAAAAACTGTTTTTT. Residues: CASSQDNLREGGHEKLFF.

This clone was detected a few times. Other DNA sequences in the same sample also yield this CDR3. The gene calls are TRBV18 and TRBJ1-1; D gene uncertain. The CDR3 has 14 amino acids. CDR1 KGHSH and CDR2 LQKENI come from the germline V gene. Trimming pared 6 bases from V and 1 base from J, leaving 12 bases between. The CDR3 region has the DNA TGTGCCAGCTCGCCATCCGCCCGGAACACTGAAGCTTTCTTT. This translates into CASSPSARNTEAFF.

The chain has TRBV5-4 and TRBJ2-7, with D unclear. The CDR3 is 12 amino acids. Germline values: CDR1 SGHNT, CDR2 YYREEE (reference sequence). The ends were cut back, 4 bases at V and 5 bases at J, with 10 bases in the middle. CDR3 region: CASSRAADEQYF. CDR3 nucleotide sequence: TGTGCCAGCAGCAGAGCAGCCGACGAGCAGTACTTC.

The table lists this clone with a count of one. V is TRBV27 and J is TRBJ2-7; 8 bases align to TRBD1. The V and J ends lost 5 bases and 4 bases, in that order; junction bases with no gene match: 10. In germline, CDR1 is MNHEY, CDR2 SMNVEV (reference sequence). This CDR3 region has 15 residues. CDR3 nucleotide sequence: TGTGCCAGCAGTCTACGACAGGGGTCTTTGTACGAGCAGTACTTC. Residues: CASSLRQGSLYEQYF.

The chain carries TRBV29-1 and TRBJ2-6; 7 bases map to TRBD1. Germline CDR1 SQVTM, CDR2 ANQGSEA. CDR3 length: 18 residues. With V trimmed by 0 bases and J by 4 bases, 12 bases remained unmatched. The CDR3 loop reads CSVEDPLSTGSGANVLTF. The DNA of the CDR3 is TGCAGCGTTGAAGATCCCCTATCGACAGGGTCCGGGGCCAACGTCCTGACTTTC.